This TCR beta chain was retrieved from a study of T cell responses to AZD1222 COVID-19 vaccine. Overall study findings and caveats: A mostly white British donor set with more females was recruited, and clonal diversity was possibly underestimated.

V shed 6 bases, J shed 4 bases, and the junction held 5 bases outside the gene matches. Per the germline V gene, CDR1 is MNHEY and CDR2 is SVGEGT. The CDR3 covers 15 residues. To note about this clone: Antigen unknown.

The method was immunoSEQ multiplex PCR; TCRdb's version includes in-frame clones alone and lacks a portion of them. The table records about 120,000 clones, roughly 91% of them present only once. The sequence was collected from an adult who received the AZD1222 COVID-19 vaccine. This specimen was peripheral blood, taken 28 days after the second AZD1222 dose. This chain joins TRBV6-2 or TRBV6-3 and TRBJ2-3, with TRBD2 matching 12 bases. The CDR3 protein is CASSLLAGGSDTQYF. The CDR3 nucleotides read TGTGCCAGCAGCTTACTAGCGGGAGGTTCAGATACGCAGTATTTT.